The 2 T cell receptor beta chains listed next were all sequenced from one sample in a study of CD8 T cells in ankylosing spondylitis. TCRdb itself ran the 5' RACE reads through MiXCR, one entry per CDR3 protein. The sample holds about 270,000 distinct CDR3 sequences, roughly a third seen once. Sequencing was done on a sample of blood, either unsorted or a sorted T cell fraction (not recorded which). The receptors were gathered from a male donor with ankylosing spondylitis or in good health (not recorded which).

This chain connects TRBV5-5 to TRBJ1-4; no clear D. The length of the CDR3 is 14 residues. From germline, CDR1 is SGHKS and CDR2 YYEKEE (reference sequence). The V and J ends lost 0 bases and 4 bases respectively, with 7 bases between them. The CDR3 DNA reads TGTGCCAGCAGCTTGGGCCCGGTTAATGAAAAACTGTTTTTT. Its protein product is CASSLGPVNEKLFF.

This clonotype has a count of ten or more. The chain employs TRBV29-1 and TRBJ1-1, with a possible D match to TRBD1 (6 bases). This CDR3 contains 12 residues. Germline V lookup: CDR1 SQVTM, CDR2 ANQGSEA. Trimming took 7 bases from V and 6 from J, leaving 15 bases between them. As DNA, the CDR3 is TGCAGCGCAACAGGGATTGCCGCTGAAGCTTTCTTT. Its translation is CSATGIAAEAFF.